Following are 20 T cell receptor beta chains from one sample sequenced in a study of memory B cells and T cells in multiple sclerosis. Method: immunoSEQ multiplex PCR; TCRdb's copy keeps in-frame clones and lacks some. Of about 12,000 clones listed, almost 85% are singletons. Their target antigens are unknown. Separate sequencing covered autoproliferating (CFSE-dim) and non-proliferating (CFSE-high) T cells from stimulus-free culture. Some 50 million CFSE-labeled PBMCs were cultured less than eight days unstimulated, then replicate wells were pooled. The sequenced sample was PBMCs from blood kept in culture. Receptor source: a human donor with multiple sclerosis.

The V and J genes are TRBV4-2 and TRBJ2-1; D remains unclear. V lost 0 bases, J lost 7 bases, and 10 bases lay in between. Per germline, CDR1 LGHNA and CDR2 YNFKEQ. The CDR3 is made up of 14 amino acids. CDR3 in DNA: TGTGCCAGCAGCCAAGAGGACGGTGGGAATGAGCAGTTCTTC. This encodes CASSQEDGGNEQFF.

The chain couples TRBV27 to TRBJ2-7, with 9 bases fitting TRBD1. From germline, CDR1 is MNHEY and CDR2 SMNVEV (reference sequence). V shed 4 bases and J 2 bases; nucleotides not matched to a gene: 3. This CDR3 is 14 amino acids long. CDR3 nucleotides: TGTGCCAGCAGTTCCCGGACAGGGGCCTACGAGCAGTACTTC. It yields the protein CASSSRTGAYEQYF.

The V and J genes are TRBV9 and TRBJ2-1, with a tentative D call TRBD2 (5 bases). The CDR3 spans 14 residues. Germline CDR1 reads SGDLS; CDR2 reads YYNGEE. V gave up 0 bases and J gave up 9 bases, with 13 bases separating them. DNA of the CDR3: TGTGCCAGCAGCGTAGGGCCGGTAACTAGTGAGCAGTTCTTC. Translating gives CASSVGPVTSEQFF.

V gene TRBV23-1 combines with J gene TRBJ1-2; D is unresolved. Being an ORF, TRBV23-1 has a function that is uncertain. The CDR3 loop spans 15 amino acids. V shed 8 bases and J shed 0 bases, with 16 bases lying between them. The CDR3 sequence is CASDTRAPTNYGYTF. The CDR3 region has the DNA TGCGCCAGCGATACGCGCGCACCAACTAACTATGGCTACACCTTC.

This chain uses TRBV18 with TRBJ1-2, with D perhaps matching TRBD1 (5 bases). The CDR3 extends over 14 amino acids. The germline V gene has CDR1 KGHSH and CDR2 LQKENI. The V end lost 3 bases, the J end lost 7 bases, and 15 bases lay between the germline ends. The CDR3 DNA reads TGTGCCAGCTCACCGCGGGACGGTCGTCGTGGCTACACCTTC. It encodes CASSPRDGRRGYTF.

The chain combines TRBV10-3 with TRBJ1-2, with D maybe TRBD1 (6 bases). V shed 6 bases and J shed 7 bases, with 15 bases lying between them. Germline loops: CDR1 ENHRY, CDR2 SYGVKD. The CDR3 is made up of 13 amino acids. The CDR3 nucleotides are TGTGCCATCAGCCGACGGACAGTGAGTGGCTACACCTTC. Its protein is CAISRRTVSGYTF.

The CDR3 reads CASRVGTAEKLFF. In DNA, the CDR3 is TGCGCCAGCAGAGTGGGAACAGCTGAAAAACTGTTTTTT. The chain couples TRBV5-1 to TRBJ1-4; D is uncertain. Germline CDR1 SGHRS, CDR2 YFSETQ. The V end lost 5 bases, the J end lost 7 bases, and 12 bases lay between the germline ends. The CDR3 consists of 13 residues. Using reference TRBV5-1 and TRBJ1-4 for the parts outside the CDR3, the full variable domain is KAGVTQTPRYLIKTRGQQVTLSCSPISGHRSVSWYQQTPGQGLQFLFEYFSETQRNKGNFPGRFSGRQFSNSRSEMNVSTLELGDSALYLCASRVGTAEKLFFGSGTQLSVL.

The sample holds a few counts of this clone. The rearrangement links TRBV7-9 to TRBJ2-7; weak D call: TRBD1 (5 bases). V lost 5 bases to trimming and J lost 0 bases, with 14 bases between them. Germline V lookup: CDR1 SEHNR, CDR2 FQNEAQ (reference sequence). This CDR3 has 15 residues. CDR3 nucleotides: TGTGCCAGCAGCACCCGGACGGACAACTCCTACGAGCAGTACTTC. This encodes CASSTRTDNSYEQYF.

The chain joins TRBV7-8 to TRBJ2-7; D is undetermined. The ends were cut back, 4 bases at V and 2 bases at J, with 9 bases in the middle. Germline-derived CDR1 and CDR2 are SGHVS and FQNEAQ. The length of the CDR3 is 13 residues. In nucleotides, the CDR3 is TGTGCCAGCAGCTCCCCCCCGACCTACGAGCAGTACTTC. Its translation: CASSSPPTYEQYF.

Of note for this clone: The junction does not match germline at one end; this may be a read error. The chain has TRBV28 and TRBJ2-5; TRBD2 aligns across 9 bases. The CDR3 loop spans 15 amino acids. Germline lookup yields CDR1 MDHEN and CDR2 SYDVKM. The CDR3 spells CATSSSGGRLETQYF. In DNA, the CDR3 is TGTGCCACCAGTAGTAGCGGGGGTCGCCTAGAGACCCAGTACTTC. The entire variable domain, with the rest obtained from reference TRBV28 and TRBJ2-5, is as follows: DVKVTQSSRYLVKRTGEKVFLECVQDMDHENMFWYRQDPGLGLRLIYFSYDVKMKEKGDIPEGYSVSREKKERFSLILESASTNQTSMYLCATSSSGGRLETQYFGPGTRLLVL.

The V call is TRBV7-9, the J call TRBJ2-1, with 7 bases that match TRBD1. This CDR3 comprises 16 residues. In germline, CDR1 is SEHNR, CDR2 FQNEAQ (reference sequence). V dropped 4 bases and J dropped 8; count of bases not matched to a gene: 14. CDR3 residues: CASSSRWDRIKDEQFF. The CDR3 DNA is TGTGCCAGCAGCTCAAGGTGGGACAGAATAAAGGATGAGCAGTTCTTC.

The CDR3 DNA is TGTGCCAGCAGTGGCGTCGGGGACTATGGCTACACCTTC. It yields the protein CASSGVGDYGYTF. The V call is TRBV28, the J call TRBJ1-2; D remains unclear. Trimming stripped 5 bases from V and 3 bases from J, with 10 bases between. Germline loops: CDR1 MDHEN, CDR2 SYDVKM. The CDR3 consists of 13 residues.

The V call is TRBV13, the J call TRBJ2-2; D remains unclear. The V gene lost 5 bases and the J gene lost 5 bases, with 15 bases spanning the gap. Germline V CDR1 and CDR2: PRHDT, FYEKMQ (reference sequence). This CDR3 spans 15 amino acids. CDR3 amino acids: CASSPRTSVTGELFF. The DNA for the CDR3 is TGTGCCAGCAGCCCCAGGACCAGCGTGACCGGGGAGCTGTTTTTT.

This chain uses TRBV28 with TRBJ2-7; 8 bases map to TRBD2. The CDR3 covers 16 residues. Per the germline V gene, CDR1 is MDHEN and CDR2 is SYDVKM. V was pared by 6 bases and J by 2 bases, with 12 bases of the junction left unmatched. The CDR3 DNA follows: TGTGCCAGCAGCGGGGGGGCCGGGACTAGTCCCTACGAGCAGTACTTC. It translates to CASSGGAGTSPYEQYF.

The CDR3 is CASSALTGVGTEAFF. The DNA for the CDR3 is TGTGCCAGCAGTGCCTTGACAGGGGTTGGGACTGAAGCTTTCTTT. V usage is TRBV6-1 and J usage is TRBJ1-1, with 8 nucleotides matching TRBD1. This CDR3 spans 15 amino acids. Trimming at V came to 4 bases and at J to 5 bases, leaving 9 bases not matched to a gene. The germline V gene encodes CDR1 MNHNS and CDR2 SASEGT.

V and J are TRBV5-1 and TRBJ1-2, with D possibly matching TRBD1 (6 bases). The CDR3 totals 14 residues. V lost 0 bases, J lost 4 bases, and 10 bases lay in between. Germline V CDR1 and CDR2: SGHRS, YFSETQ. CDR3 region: CASSLADSSYGYTF. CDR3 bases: TGCGCCAGCAGCTTGGCGGACAGCTCCTATGGCTACACCTTC.

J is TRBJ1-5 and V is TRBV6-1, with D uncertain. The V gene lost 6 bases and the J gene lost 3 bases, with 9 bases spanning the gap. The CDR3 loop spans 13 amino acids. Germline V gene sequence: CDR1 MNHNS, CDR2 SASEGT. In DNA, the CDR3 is TGTGCCAGCAGCCCCACCTACAATCAGCCCCAGCATTTT. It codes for CASSPTYNQPQHF.

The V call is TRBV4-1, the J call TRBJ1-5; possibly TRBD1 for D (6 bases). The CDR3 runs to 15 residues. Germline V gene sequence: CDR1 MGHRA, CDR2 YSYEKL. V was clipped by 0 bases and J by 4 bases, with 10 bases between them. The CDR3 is CASSQDRGYNQPQHF. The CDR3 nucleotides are TGCGCCAGCAGCCAAGACAGGGGATATAATCAGCCCCAGCATTTT.

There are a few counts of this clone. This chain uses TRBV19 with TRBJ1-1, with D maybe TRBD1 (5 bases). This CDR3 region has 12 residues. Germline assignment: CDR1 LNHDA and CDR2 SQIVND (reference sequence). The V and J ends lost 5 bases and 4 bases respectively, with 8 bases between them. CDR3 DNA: TGTGCCAGTAGTTGGGGGGGCACTGAAGCTTTCTTT. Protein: CASSWGGTEAFF.

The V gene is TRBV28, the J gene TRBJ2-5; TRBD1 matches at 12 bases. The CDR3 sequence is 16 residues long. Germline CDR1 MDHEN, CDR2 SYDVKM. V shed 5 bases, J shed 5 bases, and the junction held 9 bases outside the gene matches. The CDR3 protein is CASSPPGQGARETQYF. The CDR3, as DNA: TGTGCCAGCAGTCCCCCGGGACAGGGGGCGCGGGAGACCCAGTACTTC.